This entry describes one TCR beta chain. Antigen: not known. V gave up 6 bases and J gave up 5 bases, with 16 bases separating them. Germline lookup yields CDR1 LNHDA and CDR2 SQIVND (reference sequence). There are 14 residues in the CDR3. The source of the sample is a study of cytomegalovirus exposure and HLA in healthy donors. Study findings and constraints: Serostatus for CMV was the only available immune exposure information. Investigators reported 150 to 200 TCR beta chains as tied to cytomegalovirus. Rarity characterized most TCR sequences, yet some public TCRs appeared in many donors.

Both 60 Vbeta primers and 13 Jbeta primers went into the PCR. Sequencing was performed with immunoSEQ multiplex PCR; in TCRdb, only in-frame clones are kept and a portion is missing. The table lists about 97,000 clones, about 62% of them singletons. The clonotype was recovered from a human donor in good health. The sequenced sample was PBMCs. The chain is built from TRBV19 and TRBJ2-5; D perhaps matches TRBD2 (6 bases). CDR3 loop: CASRSTAGGETQYF. Here the CDR3 DNA reads TGTGCCAGTAGATCGACAGCGGGCGGCGAGACCCAGTACTTC.